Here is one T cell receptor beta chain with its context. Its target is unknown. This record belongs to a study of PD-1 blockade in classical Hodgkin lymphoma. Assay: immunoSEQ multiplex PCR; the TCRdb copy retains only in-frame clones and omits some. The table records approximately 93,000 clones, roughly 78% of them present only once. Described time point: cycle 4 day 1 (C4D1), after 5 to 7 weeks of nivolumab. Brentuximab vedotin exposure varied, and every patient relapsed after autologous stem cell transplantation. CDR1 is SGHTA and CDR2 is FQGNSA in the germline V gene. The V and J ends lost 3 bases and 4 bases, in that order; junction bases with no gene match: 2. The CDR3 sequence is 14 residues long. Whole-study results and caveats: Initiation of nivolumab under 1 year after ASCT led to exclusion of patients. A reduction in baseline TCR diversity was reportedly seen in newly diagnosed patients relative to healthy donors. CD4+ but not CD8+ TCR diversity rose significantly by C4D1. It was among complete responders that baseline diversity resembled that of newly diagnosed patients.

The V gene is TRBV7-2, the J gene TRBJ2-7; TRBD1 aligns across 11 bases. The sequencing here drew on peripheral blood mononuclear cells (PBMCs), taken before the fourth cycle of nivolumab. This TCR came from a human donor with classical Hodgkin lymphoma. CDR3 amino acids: CASSLDRGPYEQYF. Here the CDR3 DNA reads TGTGCCAGCAGCTTGGACAGGGGGCCGTACGAGCAGTACTTC.